This TCR beta chain was obtained from a study of blood T cell repertoires in COVID-19. Study summary: The United States, Italy and Spain supplied acute and convalescent COVID-19 samples. T cells, B-cell-depleted T cells, or PBMCs provided the cDNA or gDNA that served as material.

Trimming took 3 bases from V and 3 from J, leaving 8 bases between them. Germline V CDR1 and CDR2: DFQATT, SNEGSKA (reference sequence). The CDR3 contains 12 residues. Assay used: immunoSEQ multiplex PCR; TCRdb lists only in-frame clones, some missing. The data show fewer than 500,000 clones, 85% to 90% seen once. Recruits, aged roughly 18 to 89 years, lived in about two dozen US areas. The specimen was PBMCs or T cells enriched from blood (not recorded which). The sequence derives from a woman aged 25 to 39 with acute COVID-19. J is TRBJ1-2 and V is TRBV20-1; D is unclear. The CDR3 spells CSASSPDYGYTF. CDR3 coding DNA: TGCAGTGCTAGTAGTCCAGACTATGGCTACACCTTC.